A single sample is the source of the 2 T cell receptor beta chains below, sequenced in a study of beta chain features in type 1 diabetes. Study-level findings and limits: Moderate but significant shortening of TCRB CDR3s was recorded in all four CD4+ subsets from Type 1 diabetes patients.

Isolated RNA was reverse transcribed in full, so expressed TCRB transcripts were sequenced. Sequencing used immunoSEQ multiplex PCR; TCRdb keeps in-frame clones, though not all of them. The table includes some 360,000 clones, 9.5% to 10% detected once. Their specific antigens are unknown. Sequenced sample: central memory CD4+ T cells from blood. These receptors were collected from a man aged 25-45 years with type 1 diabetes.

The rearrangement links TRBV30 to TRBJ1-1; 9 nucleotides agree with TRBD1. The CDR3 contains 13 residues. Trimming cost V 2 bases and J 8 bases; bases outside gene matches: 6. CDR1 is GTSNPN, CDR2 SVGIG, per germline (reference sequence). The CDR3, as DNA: TGTGCCTGGAGTTCACAGGGGGCGAAGGAAGCTTTCTTT. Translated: CAWSSQGAKEAFF. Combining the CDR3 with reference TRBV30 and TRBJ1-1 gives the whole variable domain SQTIHQWPATLVQPVGSPLSLECTVEGTSNPNLYWYRQAAGRGLQLLFYSVGIGQISSEVPQNLSASRPQDRQFILSSKKLLLSDSGFYLCAWSSQGAKEAFFGQGTRLTVV.

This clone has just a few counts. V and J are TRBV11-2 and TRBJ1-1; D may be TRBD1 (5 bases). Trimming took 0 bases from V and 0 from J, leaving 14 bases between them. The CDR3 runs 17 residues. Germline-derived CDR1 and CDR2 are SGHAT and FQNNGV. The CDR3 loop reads CASSLDPWGIMNTEAFF. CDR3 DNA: TGTGCCAGCAGCTTAGACCCCTGGGGGATTATGAACACTGAAGCTTTCTTT.